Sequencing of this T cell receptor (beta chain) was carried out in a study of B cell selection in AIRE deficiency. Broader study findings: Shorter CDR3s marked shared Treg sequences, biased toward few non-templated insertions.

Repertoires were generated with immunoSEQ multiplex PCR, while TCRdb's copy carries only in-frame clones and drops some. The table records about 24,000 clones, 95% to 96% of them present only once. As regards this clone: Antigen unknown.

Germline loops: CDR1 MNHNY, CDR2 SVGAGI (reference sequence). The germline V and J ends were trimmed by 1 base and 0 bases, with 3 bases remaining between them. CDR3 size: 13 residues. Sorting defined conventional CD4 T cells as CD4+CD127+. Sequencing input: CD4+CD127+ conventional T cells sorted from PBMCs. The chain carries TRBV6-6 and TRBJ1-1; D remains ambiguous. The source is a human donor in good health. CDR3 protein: CASSYLLNTEAFF. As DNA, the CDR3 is TGTGCCAGCAGTTACTTATTGAACACTGAAGCTTTCTTT.